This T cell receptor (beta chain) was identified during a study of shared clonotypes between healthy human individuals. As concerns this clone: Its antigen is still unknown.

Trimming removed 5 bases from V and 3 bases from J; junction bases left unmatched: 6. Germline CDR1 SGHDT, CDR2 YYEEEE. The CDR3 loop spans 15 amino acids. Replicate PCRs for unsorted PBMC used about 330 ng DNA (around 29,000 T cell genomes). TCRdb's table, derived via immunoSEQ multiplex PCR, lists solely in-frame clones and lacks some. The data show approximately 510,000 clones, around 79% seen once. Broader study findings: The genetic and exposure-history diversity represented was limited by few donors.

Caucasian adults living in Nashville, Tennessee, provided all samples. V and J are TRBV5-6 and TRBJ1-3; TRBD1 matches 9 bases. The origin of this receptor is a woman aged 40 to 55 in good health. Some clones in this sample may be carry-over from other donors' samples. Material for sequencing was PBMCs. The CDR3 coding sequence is TGTGCCAGCAGTAAGGACAGGGGTCTTGGAAACACCATATATTTT. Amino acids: CASSKDRGLGNTIYF.